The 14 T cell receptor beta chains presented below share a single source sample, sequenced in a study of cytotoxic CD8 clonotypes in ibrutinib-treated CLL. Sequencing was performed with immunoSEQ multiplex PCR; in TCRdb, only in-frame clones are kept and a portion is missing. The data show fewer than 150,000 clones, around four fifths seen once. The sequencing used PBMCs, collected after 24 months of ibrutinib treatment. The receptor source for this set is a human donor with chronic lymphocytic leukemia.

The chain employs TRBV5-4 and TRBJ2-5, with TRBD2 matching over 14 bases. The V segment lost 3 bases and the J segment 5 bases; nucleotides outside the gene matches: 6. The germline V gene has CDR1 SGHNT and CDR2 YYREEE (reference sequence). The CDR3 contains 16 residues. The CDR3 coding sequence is TGTGCCAGCAGCTCCGGACTAGCGGGGGGAGGGGAGACCCAGTACTTC. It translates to CASSSGLAGGGETQYF.

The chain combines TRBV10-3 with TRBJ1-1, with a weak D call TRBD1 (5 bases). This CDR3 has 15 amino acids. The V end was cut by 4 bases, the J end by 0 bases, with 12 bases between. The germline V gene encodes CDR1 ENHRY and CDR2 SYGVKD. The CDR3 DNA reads TGTGCCATCAGTGGACTAGACAGACTGAACACTGAAGCTTTCTTT. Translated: CAISGLDRLNTEAFF.

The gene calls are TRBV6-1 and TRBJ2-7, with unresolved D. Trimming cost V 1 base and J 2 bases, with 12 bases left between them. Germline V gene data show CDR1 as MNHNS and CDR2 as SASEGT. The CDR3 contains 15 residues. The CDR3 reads CASSEGRGTPYEQYF. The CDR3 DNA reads TGTGCCAGCAGTGAAGGTCGTGGCACCCCCTACGAGCAGTACTTC.

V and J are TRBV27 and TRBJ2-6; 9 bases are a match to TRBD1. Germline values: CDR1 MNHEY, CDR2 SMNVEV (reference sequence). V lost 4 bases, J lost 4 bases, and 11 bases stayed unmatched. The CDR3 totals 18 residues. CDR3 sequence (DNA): TGTGCCAGCAGTTCTACCGGGACAGGGTACGGCGGGGCCAACGTCCTGACTTTC. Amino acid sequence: CASSSTGTGYGGANVLTF.

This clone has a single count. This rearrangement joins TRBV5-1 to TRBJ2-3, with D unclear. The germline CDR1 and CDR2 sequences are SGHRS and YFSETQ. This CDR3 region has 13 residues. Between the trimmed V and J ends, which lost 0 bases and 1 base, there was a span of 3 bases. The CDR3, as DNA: TGCGCCAGCAGCTTGGAGGGCACAGATACGCAGTATTTT. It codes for CASSLEGTDTQYF. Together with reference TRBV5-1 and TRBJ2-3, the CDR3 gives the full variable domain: KAGVTQTPRYLIKTRGQQVTLSCSPISGHRSVSWYQQTPGQGLQFLFEYFSETQRNKGNFPGRFSGRQFSNSRSEMNVSTLELGDSALYLCASSLEGTDTQYFGPGTRLTVL.

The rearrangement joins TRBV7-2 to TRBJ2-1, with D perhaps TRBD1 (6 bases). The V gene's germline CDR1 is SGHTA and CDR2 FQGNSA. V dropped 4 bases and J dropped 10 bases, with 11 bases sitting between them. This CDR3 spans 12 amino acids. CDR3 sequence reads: CASSSQGREQFF. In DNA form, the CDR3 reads TGTGCCAGCAGCTCACAGGGCCGCGAGCAGTTCTTC.

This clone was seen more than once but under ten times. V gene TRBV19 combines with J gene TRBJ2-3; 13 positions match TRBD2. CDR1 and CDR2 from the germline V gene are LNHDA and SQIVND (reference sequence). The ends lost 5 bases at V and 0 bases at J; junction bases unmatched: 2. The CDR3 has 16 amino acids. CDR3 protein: CASSPGLAGSTDTQYF. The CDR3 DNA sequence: TGTGCCAGTAGTCCGGGACTAGCGGGGAGCACAGATACGCAGTATTTT.

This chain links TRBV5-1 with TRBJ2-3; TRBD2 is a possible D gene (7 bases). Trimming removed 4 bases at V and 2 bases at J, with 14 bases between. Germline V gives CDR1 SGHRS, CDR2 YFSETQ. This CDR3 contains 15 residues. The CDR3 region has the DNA TGCGCCAGCAGCCCTCTGGGGGGGGCCACAGATACGCAGTATTTT. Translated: CASSPLGGATDTQYF.

The chain's CDR3 is CASSESAWNSYEQYF. In DNA, the CDR3 is TGCGCCAGCAGTGAGTCGGCGTGGAATTCCTACGAGCAGTACTTC. The chain couples TRBV10-1 to TRBJ2-7; D remains unclear. CDR1 is WNHNN, CDR2 SYGVQD, per germline (reference sequence). V was cut by 0 bases and J by 1 base, with 10 bases left in between. The CDR3 length is 15 residues.

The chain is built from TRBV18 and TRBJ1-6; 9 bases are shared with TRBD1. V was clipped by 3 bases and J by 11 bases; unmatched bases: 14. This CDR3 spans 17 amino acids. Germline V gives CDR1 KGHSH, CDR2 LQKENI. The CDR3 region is CASSPFTGQGLPPPLHF. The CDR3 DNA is TGTGCCAGCTCACCCTTTACGGGACAGGGACTTCCTCCACCCCTCCACTTT.

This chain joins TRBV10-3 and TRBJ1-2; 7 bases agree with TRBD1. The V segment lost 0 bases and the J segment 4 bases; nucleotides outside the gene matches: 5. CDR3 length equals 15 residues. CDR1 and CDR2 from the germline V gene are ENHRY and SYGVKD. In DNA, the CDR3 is TGTGCCATCAGTGAGTCTCTAGGACAGGCCTATGGCTACACCTTC. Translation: CAISESLGQAYGYTF.

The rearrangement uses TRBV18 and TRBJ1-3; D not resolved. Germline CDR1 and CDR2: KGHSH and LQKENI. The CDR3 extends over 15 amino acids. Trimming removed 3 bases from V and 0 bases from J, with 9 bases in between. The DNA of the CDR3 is TGTGCCAGCTCACCCTCCCCGACCTCTGGAAACACCATATATTTT. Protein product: CASSPSPTSGNTIYF.

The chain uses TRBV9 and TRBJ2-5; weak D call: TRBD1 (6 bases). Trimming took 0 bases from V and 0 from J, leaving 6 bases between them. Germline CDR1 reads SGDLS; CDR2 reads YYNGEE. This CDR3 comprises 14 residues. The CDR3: CASSVDRDQETQYF. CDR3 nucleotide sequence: TGTGCCAGCAGCGTAGACAGGGACCAAGAGACCCAGTACTTC.

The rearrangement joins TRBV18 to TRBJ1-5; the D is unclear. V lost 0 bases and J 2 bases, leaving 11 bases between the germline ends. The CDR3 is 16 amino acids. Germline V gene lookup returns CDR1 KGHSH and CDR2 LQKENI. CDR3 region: CASSPPKTQGNQPQHF. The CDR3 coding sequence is TGTGCCAGCTCACCACCAAAAACTCAGGGCAATCAGCCCCAGCATTTT.